The 3 T cell receptor beta chains below were found in one sample sequenced in a study of a mutant IDH1 vaccine in newly diagnosed glioma. The antigens of these receptors remain unknown. Clones were sequenced by immunoSEQ multiplex PCR, and TCRdb holds only the in-frame ones, with some missing. The repertoire consists of tens of thousands of clones, with around 84% occurring once and the leading ten covering about 9%. Specified time point: week 11, during vaccination. Every vaccination contained 300 ug of the mutant IDH1 20-mer peptide and was paired with topical imiquimod. The sequences come from PBMCs, collected from a glioma patient whose treatment included an IDH1 peptide vaccine. All receptors come from a woman aged 45-65 years with glioma.

V gene TRBV5-4 combines with J gene TRBJ2-5, with unresolved D. Germline V lookup: CDR1 SGHNT, CDR2 YYREEE (reference sequence). V was pared by 4 bases and J by 2 bases, with 15 bases between. This CDR3 spans 15 amino acids. The CDR3 DNA is TGTGCCAGCAGCGGTACTATCGGACGGCAAGAGACCCAGTACTTC. Residues: CASSGTIGRQETQYF.

The J gene is TRBJ1-4, the V gene TRBV7-9; weak D call: TRBD1 (6 bases). V lost 2 bases, J lost 8 bases, and 9 bases lay in between. CDR3 size: 13 residues. Germline V CDR1 and CDR2: SEHNR, FQNEAQ (reference sequence). The CDR3 here is CASSLRGGEKLFF. For the CDR3, the DNA is TGTGCCAGCAGCTTACGAGGGGGAGAAAAACTGTTTTTT.

The chain couples TRBV9 to TRBJ2-1; 12 bases match TRBD2. Losses at the gene ends were 6 bases for V and 4 bases for J; bases not matched to a gene: 5. The germline V gene encodes CDR1 SGDLS and CDR2 YYNGEE. The CDR3 loop spans 15 amino acids. The CDR3 DNA reads TGTGCCAGCACCGCAGGACTAGCGGGGTACAATGAGCAGTTCTTC. This gives the protein CASTAGLAGYNEQFF.